The 23 T cell receptor beta chains below all came from one sample that was sequenced in a study of vaccination and CD4 T cells after COVID-19. With the Oncomine TCR Beta short-read assay, DNA from cultured CD4+ T cells was sequenced. From the PCR reads, TCRdb called clonotypes with MiXCR, one entry per CDR3 protein. The table lists 20,000 or so distinct CDR3 sequences, just over 55% of them singletons. Indicated treatment: roughly 10-day PBMC culture with coronavirus spike peptide pools or control peptides (ViraFEST assay). These receptors are not linked to any known antigen. The specimen sequenced was CD4+ T cells from blood, cultured in vitro. These receptors all stem from a human donor who had recovered from COVID-19.

CDR3 sequence reads: CASSLGSQGYPPQYF. For the CDR3, the DNA is TGTGCCAGCAGCTTAGGGTCACAGGGCTATCCGCCCCAGTACTTC. The chain uses TRBV7-2 and TRBJ2-5; D is possibly TRBD1 (6 bases). CDR3 length: 15 residues. Trimming left V 1 base short and J 9 bases short, with 18 bases between. The V gene's germline CDR1 is SGHTA and CDR2 FQGNSA.

The chain employs TRBV11-2 and TRBJ2-7, with 8 bases that match TRBD2. The length of the CDR3 is 15 residues. The trim removed 4 bases at V and 2 bases at J, leaving 7 bases unmatched. CDR1 SGHAT and CDR2 FQNNGV come from the germline V gene. The CDR3 coding sequence is TGTGCCAGCAGCTGGGCTGCGGGAGGAACCTACGAGCAGTACTTC. Protein sequence: CASSWAAGGTYEQYF.

The chain recombines TRBV24-1 with TRBJ2-7; tentative D call: TRBD1 (8 bases). The CDR3 is 14 amino acids. Germline V gene sequence: CDR1 KGHDR, CDR2 SFDVKD. V gave up 2 bases and J gave up 6 bases, with 13 bases separating them. The CDR3 nucleotides read TGTGCCACCAGTGATTCTACAGGGGGGGGCGAGCAGTACTTC. Amino acid sequence: CATSDSTGGGEQYF.

The V gene is TRBV7-2, the J gene TRBJ2-3; 7 bases agree with TRBD2. This CDR3 spans 14 amino acids. Germline assignment: CDR1 SGHTA and CDR2 FQGNSA. Trimming cost V 6 bases and J 2 bases; bases outside gene matches: 5. CDR3 loop: CASSPGLPTDTQYF. The CDR3 DNA sequence: TGTGCCAGCAGTCCGGGACTACCCACAGATACGCAGTATTTT.

DNA of the CDR3: TGTGCCAGCAGCGACCGGGCCCTTGGGTACTATGGCTACACCTTC. Translation gives CASSDRALGYYGYTF. The chain links TRBV7-2 to TRBJ1-2; D ambiguous. Germline CDR1 reads SGHTA; CDR2 reads FQGNSA. The CDR3 has 15 residues. The V gene lost 5 bases and the J gene lost 3 bases, with 16 bases spanning the gap.

The V call is TRBV25-1, the J call TRBJ1-2, with D unresolved. Germline loops: CDR1 MGHDK, CDR2 SYGVNS. The CDR3 runs 14 residues. V lost 2 bases and J lost 3, with 10 bases in between. CDR3 protein: CASSEGGPHYGYTF. CDR3 nucleotide sequence: TGTGCCAGCAGTGAAGGAGGGCCTCACTATGGCTACACCTTC.

This clonotype turned up a few times. The chain links TRBV27 to TRBJ2-2; no clear D. This CDR3 has 16 amino acids. The germline CDR1 and CDR2 sequences are MNHEY and SMNVEV (reference sequence). Trimming stripped 2 bases from V and 0 bases from J, with 10 bases between. The CDR3 is CASSLRSLTNTGELFF. The CDR3 DNA is TGTGCCAGCAGTTTAAGATCCCTGACGAACACCGGGGAGCTGTTTTTT.

The genes are TRBV5-6 and TRBJ2-5; D gene ambiguous. The germline V gene encodes CDR1 SGHDT and CDR2 YYEEEE. The V end lost 4 bases, the J end lost 1 base, and 11 bases lay between the germline ends. The CDR3 spans 14 residues. CDR3 loop: CASSRIKAQETQYF. The DNA for the CDR3 is TGTGCCAGCAGCCGGATAAAGGCCCAAGAGACCCAGTACTTC.

The J gene is TRBJ1-1, the V gene TRBV6-5; unclear D gene. The ends were cut back, 2 bases at V and 4 bases at J, with 8 bases in the middle. Germline assignment: CDR1 MNHEY and CDR2 SVGAGI. This CDR3 has 13 amino acids. The DNA of the CDR3 is TGTGCCAGCAGTTACGACCCGGGCACTGAAGCTTTCTTT. This codes for CASSYDPGTEAFF.

The chain has TRBV6-5 and TRBJ1-2; possible D gene TRBD1, 5 bases. Trimming left V 1 base short and J 8 bases short, with 11 bases between. Germline values: CDR1 MNHEY, CDR2 SVGAGI. This CDR3 has 13 residues. The CDR3 sequence is CASSYYSNRGYTF. The CDR3 nucleotides read TGTGCCAGCAGTTACTACAGCAACAGGGGCTACACCTTC.

This clonotype was detected only a few times. The V call is TRBV7-8, the J call TRBJ2-3; 7 bases line up with TRBD2. V lost 1 base to trimming and J lost 0 bases; unmatched junction nucleotides: 7. The CDR3 is made up of 17 amino acids. Germline-derived CDR1 and CDR2 are SGHVS and FQNEAQ. CDR3 sequence reads: CASSLGLAVTSTDTQYF. Here the CDR3 DNA reads TGTGCCAGCAGCTTAGGTCTAGCGGTAACTAGCACAGATACGCAGTATTTT.

The J gene is TRBJ2-3, the V gene TRBV5-1; 12 positions agree with TRBD2. The CDR3 runs to 15 residues. Germline trimming cut 3 bases from V and 5 bases from J; bases unmatched to any gene: 4. Germline CDR1 reads SGHRS; CDR2 reads YFSETQ. For the CDR3, the DNA is TGCGCCAGCAGCTCAACTAGCGGGAGGTTAGATACGCAGTATTTT. This gives the protein CASSSTSGRLDTQYF.

The chain employs TRBV11-1 and TRBJ2-1; 13 positions match TRBD2. This CDR3 contains 18 residues. Germline-derived CDR1 and CDR2 are SGHAT and FQDESV (reference sequence). With V trimmed by 1 base and J by 1 base, 4 bases remained unmatched. DNA of the CDR3: TGTGCCAGCAGCTTAGGACTAGCGGGGGGAGGGTCCTACAATGAGCAGTTCTTC. Amino acids: CASSLGLAGGGSYNEQFF.

The CDR3 loop is CATSRDLDRGVTEAFF. CDR3 sequence (DNA): TGTGCCACCAGCAGAGATCTGGACAGGGGAGTCACTGAAGCTTTCTTT. J is TRBJ1-1 and V is TRBV15, with 9 bases lining up with TRBD1. The CDR3 consists of 16 residues. Trimming cost V 0 bases and J 4 bases; bases outside gene matches: 6. CDR1 LNHNV and CDR2 YYDKDF come from the germline V gene (reference sequence).

This clonotype was detected a few times. The rearrangement joins TRBV6-1 to TRBJ1-5; 7 nucleotides line up with TRBD1. V was clipped by 6 bases and J by 5 bases; unmatched bases: 7. Germline CDR1 MNHNS, CDR2 SASEGT. This CDR3 region has 14 residues. CDR3 sequence (DNA): TGTGCCAGCAGGCCGGGACAGCGCTATCAGCCCCAGCATTTT. Amino acid sequence: CASRPGQRYQPQHF.

The chain carries TRBV24-1 and TRBJ2-7, with D perhaps TRBD1 (6 bases). Germline-derived CDR1 and CDR2 are KGHDR and SFDVKD. CDR3 length equals 13 residues. The germline V and J ends were trimmed by 4 bases and 5 bases, with 11 bases remaining between them. This chain's CDR3 is CATSDQGRDEQYF. DNA for the CDR3: TGTGCCACCAGTGACCAGGGGCGCGACGAGCAGTACTTC.

The chain joins TRBV2 to TRBJ1-2, with D unclear. The ends were cut back, 2 bases at V and 9 bases at J, with 7 bases in the middle. This CDR3 spans 11 amino acids. Germline V gene data show CDR1 as SNHLY and CDR2 as FYNNEI. DNA of the CDR3: TGTGCCAGCAGTGAATCGAACAGCTACACCTTC. Translation: CASSESNSYTF. The whole variable domain, filled in from reference TRBV2 and TRBJ1-2, reads EPEVTQTPSHQVTQMGQEVILRCVPISNHLYFYWYRQILGQKVEFLVSFYNNEISEKSEIFDDQFSVERPDGSNFTLKIRSTKLEDSAMYFCASSESNSYTFGSGTRLTVV.

The genes are TRBV19 and TRBJ1-5, with 7 bases identical to TRBD1. The V gene end was trimmed by 6 bases and the J gene end by 8 bases; junction bases not matched to a gene: 4. The CDR3 loop spans 12 amino acids. Germline lookup yields CDR1 LNHDA and CDR2 SQIVND (reference sequence). For the CDR3, the DNA is TGTGCCAGTAGGGTACAGGGGAAGCCCCAGCATTTT. It yields the protein CASRVQGKPQHF.

This clonotype was found once. V gene TRBV7-2 combines with J gene TRBJ2-5; D gene uncertain. The V gene lost 1 base and the J gene lost 4 bases, with 10 bases spanning the gap. CDR1 SGHTA and CDR2 FQGNSA come from the germline V gene. The CDR3 extends over 14 amino acids. The chain's CDR3 is CASSLGRGGETQYF. The CDR3 coding sequence is TGTGCCAGCAGCTTAGGGCGCGGTGGAGAGACCCAGTACTTC. Combining the CDR3 with reference TRBV7-2 and TRBJ2-5 gives the whole variable domain GAGVSQSPSNKVTEKGKDVELRCDPISGHTALYWYRQSLGQGLEFLIYFQGNSAPDKSGLPSDRFSAERTGGSVSTLTIQRTQQEDSAVYLCASSLGRGGETQYFGPGTRLLVL.

This chain joins TRBV2 and TRBJ1-5; TRBD1 is a possible D gene (5 bases). Germline CDR1 SNHLY, CDR2 FYNNEI. Trimming stripped 8 bases from V and 0 bases from J, with 20 bases between. This CDR3 contains 17 residues. This CDR3 reads CASSGGGDYYSNQPQHF. The CDR3 DNA follows: TGTGCCAGCTCGGGGGGTGGGGATTATTATAGCAATCAGCCCCAGCATTTT. Supplemented by reference TRBV2 and TRBJ1-5, the full variable domain reads EPEVTQTPSHQVTQMGQEVILRCVPISNHLYFYWYRQILGQKVEFLVSFYNNEISEKSEIFDDQFSVERPDGSNFTLKIRSTKLEDSAMYFCASSGGGDYYSNQPQHFGDGTRLSIL.

V and J are TRBV7-3 and TRBJ2-3, with 11 bases that match TRBD1. With 2 bases clipped from V and 1 base from J, the junction kept 8 bases outside the gene matches. The CDR3 has 18 amino acids. Per germline, CDR1 SGHTA and CDR2 FQGTGA. CDR3 sequence: CASSLFRTGGVGTDTQYF. In DNA, the CDR3 is TGTGCCAGCAGCTTATTCAGGACAGGGGGCGTCGGCACAGATACGCAGTATTTT.

The rearrangement joins TRBV28 to TRBJ1-5; D not certain. Trimming pared 8 bases from V and 7 bases from J, leaving 12 bases between. The CDR3 contains 12 residues. The germline CDR1 and CDR2 sequences are MDHEN and SYDVKM. The CDR3 DNA sequence: TGTGCCAGCCTAAGGGTTAGCCAGCCCCAGCATTTT. Translating it yields CASLRVSQPQHF.

This chain uses TRBV20-1 with TRBJ2-3; 14 nucleotides align to TRBD2. CDR3 length: 17 residues. Germline CDR1 reads DFQATT; CDR2 reads SNEGSKA (reference sequence). V lost 0 bases to trimming and J lost 5 bases; unmatched junction nucleotides: 7. CDR3 in DNA: TGCAGTGCTAGAGATCCGACTAGCGGGAGGGCCGTAGATACGCAGTATTTT. Residues: CSARDPTSGRAVDTQYF.